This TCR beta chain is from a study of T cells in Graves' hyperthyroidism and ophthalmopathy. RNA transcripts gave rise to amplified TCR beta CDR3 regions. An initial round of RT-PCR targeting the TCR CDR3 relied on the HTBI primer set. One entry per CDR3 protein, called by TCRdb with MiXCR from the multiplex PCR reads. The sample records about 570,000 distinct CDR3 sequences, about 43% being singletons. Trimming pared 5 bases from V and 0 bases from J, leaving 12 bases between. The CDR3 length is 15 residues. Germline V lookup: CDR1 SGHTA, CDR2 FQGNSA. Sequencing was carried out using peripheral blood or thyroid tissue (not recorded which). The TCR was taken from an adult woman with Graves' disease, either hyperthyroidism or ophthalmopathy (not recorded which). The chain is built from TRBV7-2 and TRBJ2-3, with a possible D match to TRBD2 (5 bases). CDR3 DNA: TGTGCCAGCAGCCATGAGCGGTCTAGCACAGATACGCAGTATTTT. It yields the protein CASSHERSSTDTQYF.